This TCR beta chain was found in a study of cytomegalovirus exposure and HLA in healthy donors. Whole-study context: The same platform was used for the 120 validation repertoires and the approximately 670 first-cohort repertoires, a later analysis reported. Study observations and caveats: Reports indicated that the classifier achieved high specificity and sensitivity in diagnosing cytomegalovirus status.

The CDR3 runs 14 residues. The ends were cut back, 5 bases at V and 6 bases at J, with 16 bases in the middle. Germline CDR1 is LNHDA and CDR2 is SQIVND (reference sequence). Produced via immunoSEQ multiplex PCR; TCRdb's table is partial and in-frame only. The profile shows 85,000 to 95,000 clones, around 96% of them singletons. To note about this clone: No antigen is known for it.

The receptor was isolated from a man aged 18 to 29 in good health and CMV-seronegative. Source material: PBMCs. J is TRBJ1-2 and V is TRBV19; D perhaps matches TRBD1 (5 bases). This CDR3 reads CASSHQAGLDGYTF. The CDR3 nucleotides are TGTGCCAGTAGTCACCAGGCAGGGCTTGATGGCTACACCTTC.